The present T cell receptor beta chain was sequenced within a study of T cell responses to AZD1222 COVID-19 vaccine. The wider study: Pooling covered second doses at about 4 or about 12 weeks. The study, taken as a whole, reports: Researchers report vaccine-associated CD4 TCRs spanning spike, with dominance at 160-218 and 743-854. At baseline, just a handful of AZD1222 recipients tested seropositive.

Libraries were prepared by immunoSEQ multiplex PCR; TCRdb keeps only in-frame clonotypes and omits some of them. This sample has roughly 130,000 clones, with around 94% found just once. As for this clone: What it recognizes is unknown.

The CDR3 loop spans 14 amino acids. Germline-derived CDR1 and CDR2 are MDHEN and SYDVKM. The germline V and J ends were trimmed by 5 bases and 8 bases, with 18 bases remaining between them. Specimen: peripheral blood, collected on day 0 of AZD1222 vaccination. The chain recombines TRBV28 with TRBJ1-1; a weak D match, TRBD1 (6 bases). The clonotype originates from an adult in good health. CDR3 region: CASSVFRGAREAFF. CDR3 DNA: TGTGCCAGCAGTGTATTCCGGGGGGCGAGAGAAGCTTTCTTT.